A single sample gave rise to the 14 T cell receptor beta chains below, sequenced in a study of cytomegalovirus exposure and HLA in healthy donors. The PCR ran on 60 Vbeta and 13 Jbeta primers. TCRdb keeps only in-frame clones here, not all; method: immunoSEQ multiplex PCR. The listing records about 130,000 clones. The sequenced sample consisted of PBMCs. The source of these receptors is a woman between 55 and 75 years old in good health and CMV-seronegative.

The chain recombines TRBV6-5 with TRBJ1-1; D possibly corresponds to TRBD1 (5 bases). The germline V gene encodes CDR1 MNHEY and CDR2 SVGAGI. CDR3 length: 13 amino acids. The V gene lost 4 bases and the J gene lost 10 bases, with 16 bases spanning the gap. The CDR3 here is CASSSRVAAGAFF. The CDR3 nucleotides read TGTGCCAGCAGTTCCAGGGTCGCTGCTGGAGCTTTCTTT.

The chain links TRBV6-5 to TRBJ2-7; D is unresolved. The germline V and J ends were trimmed by 0 bases and 0 bases, with 12 bases remaining between them. Germline values: CDR1 MNHEY, CDR2 SVGAGI. The length of the CDR3 is 16 residues. The CDR3 DNA sequence: TGTGCCAGCAGTTACTCGTACAGCCTTAGCTCCTACGAGCAGTACTTC. Translating it yields CASSYSYSLSSYEQYF.

The chain uses TRBV29-1 and TRBJ2-7; 11 positions match TRBD2. This CDR3 has 15 amino acids. Germline-derived CDR1 and CDR2 are SQVTM and ANQGSEA. V shed 6 bases, J shed 2 bases, and the junction held 9 bases outside the gene matches. CDR3 nucleotides: TGCAGCGTAGAAACCGCACTAGCGGGAGCCTACGAGCAGTACTTC. It yields the protein CSVETALAGAYEQYF.

The V and J genes are TRBV6-1 and TRBJ1-6; D perhaps matches TRBD1 (5 bases). This CDR3 spans 13 amino acids. CDR1 and CDR2 from the germline V gene are MNHNS and SASEGT. V gave up 8 bases and J gave up 8 bases, with 13 bases separating them. In DNA, the CDR3 is TGTGCCAGCGGGCGGGACCTTTATTCACCCCTCCACTTT. It codes for CASGRDLYSPLHF.

The genes are TRBV28 and TRBJ2-7; D not resolved. The CDR3 contains 11 residues. Trimming stripped 1 base from V and 7 bases from J, with 5 bases between. Germline V gives CDR1 MDHEN, CDR2 SYDVKM. The CDR3 is CASSLYREQYF. Here the CDR3 DNA reads TGTGCCAGCAGTTTATACCGGGAGCAGTACTTC.

This chain joins TRBV29-1 and TRBJ2-7, with 9 bases matching TRBD1. Trimming removed 5 bases from V and 7 bases from J; junction bases left unmatched: 15. The CDR3 extends over 15 amino acids. CDR1 is SQVTM and CDR2 is ANQGSEA in the germline V gene. The CDR3 sequence is CSVLRGQGYSWEQYF. CDR3 nucleotide sequence: TGCAGCGTTCTTCGAGGACAGGGGTATTCCTGGGAGCAGTACTTC.

This chain joins TRBV5-1 and TRBJ2-3; weak D call: TRBD1 (6 bases). Germline V gene data show CDR1 as SGHRS and CDR2 as YFSETQ. The CDR3 spans 16 residues. Trimming took 0 bases from V and 1 from J, leaving 12 bases between them. The chain's CDR3 is CASSLAEQGRTDTQYF. The CDR3 DNA is TGCGCCAGCAGCTTGGCGGAACAGGGACGCACAGATACGCAGTATTTT. The full variable domain, its missing parts supplied by reference TRBV5-1 and TRBJ2-3, is KAGVTQTPRYLIKTRGQQVTLSCSPISGHRSVSWYQQTPGQGLQFLFEYFSETQRNKGNFPGRFSGRQFSNSRSEMNVSTLELGDSALYLCASSLAEQGRTDTQYFGPGTRLTVL.

The chain links TRBV7-2 to TRBJ1-5, with TRBD1 as a possible D gene (6 bases). This CDR3 contains 13 residues. Germline CDR1 is SGHTA and CDR2 is FQGNSA. V lost 1 base and J 6 bases, leaving 7 bases between the germline ends. The CDR3 spells CASSLGGGQPQHF. The CDR3 nucleotides read TGTGCCAGCAGCTTAGGAGGGGGTCAGCCCCAGCATTTT.

CDR3 in amino acids: CATSRPTRYEQYF. In DNA form, the CDR3 reads TGTGCCACCAGCAGGCCGACTAGATACGAGCAGTACTTC. The J gene is TRBJ2-7, the V gene TRBV15, with D tentatively TRBD2 (6 bases). V lost 3 bases, J lost 4 bases, and 10 bases lay in between. The length of the CDR3 is 13 residues. Germline CDR1 and CDR2: LNHNV and YYDKDF (reference sequence).

The V gene is TRBV5-1, the J gene TRBJ1-2, with 12 bases fitting TRBD1. The germline V gene has CDR1 SGHRS and CDR2 YFSETQ. CDR3 length equals 15 residues. V lost 4 bases to trimming and J lost 4 bases; unmatched junction nucleotides: 5. The CDR3 bases are TGCGCCAGCAGCGTTCCGGGACAGGGGGCCTATGGCTACACCTTC. Translation: CASSVPGQGAYGYTF.

This chain joins TRBV19 and TRBJ2-7, with D tentatively TRBD1 (6 bases). The CDR3 totals 15 residues. The germline CDR1 and CDR2 sequences are LNHDA and SQIVND (reference sequence). The germline V and J ends were trimmed by 3 bases and 2 bases, with 14 bases remaining between them. The CDR3 region has the DNA TGTGCCAGTAGTATGGGTTTTCAGGGGACCTACGAGCAGTACTTC. Encoded protein: CASSMGFQGTYEQYF. Drawing the rest from reference TRBV19 and TRBJ2-7, the complete variable domain is DGGITQSPKYLFRKEGQNVTLSCEQNLNHDAMYWYRQDPGQGLRLIYYSQIVNDFQKGDIAEGYSVSREKKESFPLTVTSAQKNPTAFYLCASSMGFQGTYEQYFGPGTRLTVT.

This chain links TRBV5-4 with TRBJ1-2; TRBD1 matches 7 bases. Trimming cost V 9 bases and J 2 bases; bases outside gene matches: 7. This CDR3 is built from 13 residues. CDR1 and CDR2 (germline): SGHNT, YYREEE (reference sequence). Here the CDR3 reads CATLRDSNYGYTF. The CDR3 DNA is TGTGCCACTTTACGGGACAGCAACTATGGCTACACCTTC.

This chain links TRBV29-1 with TRBJ1-4, with TRBD1 matching 12 bases. Germline V gene data show CDR1 as SQVTM and CDR2 as ANQGSEA. The CDR3 totals 14 residues. J was trimmed by 8 bases and V by 7 bases; bases with no gene match: 8. The CDR3 nucleotides read TGCAGCGGGACCTCCGGGACAGGGGGCGAAAAACTGTTTTTT. Amino acid sequence: CSGTSGTGGEKLFF.

V and J are TRBV19 and TRBJ2-7; 10 nucleotides agree with TRBD1. This CDR3 comprises 14 residues. Germline-derived CDR1 and CDR2 are LNHDA and SQIVND (reference sequence). V trimming: 6 bases; J trimming: 2 bases; junction bases outside the gene matches: 4. The CDR3 sequence is CASSRDRGPYEQYF. CDR3 DNA sequence: TGTGCCAGTAGCCGGGACAGGGGACCCTACGAGCAGTACTTC.